The source of this T cell receptor (beta chain) is a study of blood T cells in healthy people across ages. The CDR3 is made up of 15 amino acids. The germline V and J ends were trimmed by 6 bases and 5 bases, with 19 bases remaining between them. A second roughly 6 to 12 cycle PCR used barcoded and J-beta primers. TCRdb reprocessed the 5' RACE reads via MiXCR and lists one record per CDR3 protein. This table holds fewer than 600,000 distinct CDR3 sequences, about 25% found once. This clonotype was seen only a few times. Caucasian, healthy and from Russia, the donors were aged between 6 and 90. Another study also made use of these data, one on T cells of mothers and their children. That source reports: Per 15 ul, 1.5 ug of RNA was used, with all extracted RNA going into cDNA synthesis.

The chain links TRBV12-3 or TRBV12-4 to TRBJ1-1; D might be TRBD1 (5 bases). The sequencing sample was made of blood. The receptor was derived from a boy between 2 and 15 years old in good health. The CDR3 loop reads CASRPPGGRGTEAFF. CDR3 coding DNA: TGTGCCAGCAGGCCCCCCGGGGGAAGGGGTACTGAAGCTTTCTTT.